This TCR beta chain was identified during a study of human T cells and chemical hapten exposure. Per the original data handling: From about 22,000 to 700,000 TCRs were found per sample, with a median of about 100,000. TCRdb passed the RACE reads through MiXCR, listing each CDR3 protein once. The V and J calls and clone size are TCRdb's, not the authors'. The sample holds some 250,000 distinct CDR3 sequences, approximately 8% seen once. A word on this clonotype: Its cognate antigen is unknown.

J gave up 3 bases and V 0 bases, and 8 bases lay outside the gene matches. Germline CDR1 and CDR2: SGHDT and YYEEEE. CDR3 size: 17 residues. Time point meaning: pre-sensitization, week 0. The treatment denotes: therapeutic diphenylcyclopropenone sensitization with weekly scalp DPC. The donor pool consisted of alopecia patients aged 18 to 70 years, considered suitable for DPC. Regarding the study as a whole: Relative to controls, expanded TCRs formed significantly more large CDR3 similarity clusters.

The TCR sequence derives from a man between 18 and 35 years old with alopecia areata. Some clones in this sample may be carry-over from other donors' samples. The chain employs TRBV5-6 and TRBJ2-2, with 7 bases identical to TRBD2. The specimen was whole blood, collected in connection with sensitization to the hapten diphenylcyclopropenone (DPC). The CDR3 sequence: CASSLGLAVGDTGELFF. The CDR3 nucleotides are TGTGCCAGCAGCTTGGGGCTAGCGGTCGGGGACACCGGGGAGCTGTTTTTT.